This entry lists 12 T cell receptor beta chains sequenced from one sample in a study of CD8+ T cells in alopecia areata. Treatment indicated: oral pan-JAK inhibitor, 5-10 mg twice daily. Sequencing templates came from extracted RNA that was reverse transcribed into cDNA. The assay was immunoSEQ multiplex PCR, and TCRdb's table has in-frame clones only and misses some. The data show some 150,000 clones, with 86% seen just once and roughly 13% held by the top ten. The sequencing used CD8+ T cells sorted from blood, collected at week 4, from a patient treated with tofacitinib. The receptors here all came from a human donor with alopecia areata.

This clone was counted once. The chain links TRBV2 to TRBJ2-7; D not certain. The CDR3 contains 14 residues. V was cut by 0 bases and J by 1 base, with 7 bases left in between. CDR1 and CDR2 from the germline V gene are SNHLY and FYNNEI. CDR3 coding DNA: TGTGCCAGCAGTGAAGCGGGGATTTCCTACGAGCAGTACTTC. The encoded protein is CASSEAGISYEQYF.

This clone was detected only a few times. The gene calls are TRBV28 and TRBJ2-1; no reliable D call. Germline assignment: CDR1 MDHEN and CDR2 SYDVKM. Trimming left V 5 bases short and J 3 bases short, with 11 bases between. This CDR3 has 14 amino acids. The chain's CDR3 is CASSPQSNYNEQFF. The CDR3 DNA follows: TGTGCCAGCAGTCCTCAATCGAACTACAATGAGCAGTTCTTC.

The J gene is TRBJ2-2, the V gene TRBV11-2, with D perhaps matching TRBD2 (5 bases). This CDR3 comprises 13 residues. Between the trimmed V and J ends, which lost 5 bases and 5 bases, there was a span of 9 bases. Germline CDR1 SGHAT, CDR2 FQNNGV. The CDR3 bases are TGTGCCAGCAGCCGACCGGGGACCGGGGAGCTGTTTTTT. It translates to CASSRPGTGELFF.

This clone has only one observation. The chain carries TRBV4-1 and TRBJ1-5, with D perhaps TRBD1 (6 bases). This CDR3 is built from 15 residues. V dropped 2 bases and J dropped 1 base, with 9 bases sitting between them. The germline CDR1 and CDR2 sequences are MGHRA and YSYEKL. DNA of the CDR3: TGCGCCAGCAGCCAAACCGACAGGAGCAATCAGCCCCAGCATTTT. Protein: CASSQTDRSNQPQHF.

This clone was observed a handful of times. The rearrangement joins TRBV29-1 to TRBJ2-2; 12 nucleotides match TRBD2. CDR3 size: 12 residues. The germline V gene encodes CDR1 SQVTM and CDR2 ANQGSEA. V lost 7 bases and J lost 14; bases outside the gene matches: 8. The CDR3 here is CSAATSGGILFF. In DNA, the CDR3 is TGCAGCGCCGCGACTAGCGGGGGAATACTGTTTTTT.

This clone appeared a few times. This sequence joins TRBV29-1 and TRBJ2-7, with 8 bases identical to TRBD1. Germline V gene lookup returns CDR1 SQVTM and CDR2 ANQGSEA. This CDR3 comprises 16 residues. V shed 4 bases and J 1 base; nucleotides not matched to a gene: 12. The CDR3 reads CSVGTNRDRRSYEQYF. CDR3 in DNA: TGCAGCGTTGGTACAAATAGGGACAGGCGATCCTACGAGCAGTACTTC.

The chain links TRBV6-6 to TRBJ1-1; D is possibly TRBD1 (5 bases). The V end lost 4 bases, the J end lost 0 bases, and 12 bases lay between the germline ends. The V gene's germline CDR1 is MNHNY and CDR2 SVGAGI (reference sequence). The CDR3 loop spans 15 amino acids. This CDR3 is CASSSPGPMNTEAFF. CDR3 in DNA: TGTGCCAGCAGTTCTCCGGGACCCATGAACACTGAAGCTTTCTTT.

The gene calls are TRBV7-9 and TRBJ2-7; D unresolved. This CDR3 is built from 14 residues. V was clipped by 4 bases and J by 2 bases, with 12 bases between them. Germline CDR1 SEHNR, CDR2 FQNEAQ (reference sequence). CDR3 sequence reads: CASSSAGGAYEQYF. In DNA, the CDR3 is TGTGCCAGCAGCTCGGCCGGCGGCGCCTACGAGCAGTACTTC.

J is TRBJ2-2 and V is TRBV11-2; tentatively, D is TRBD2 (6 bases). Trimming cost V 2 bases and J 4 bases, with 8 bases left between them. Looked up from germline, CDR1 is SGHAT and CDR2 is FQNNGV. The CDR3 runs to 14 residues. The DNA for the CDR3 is TGTGCCAGCAGCTTAACTAGCCTCACCGGGGAGCTGTTTTTT. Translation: CASSLTSLTGELFF.

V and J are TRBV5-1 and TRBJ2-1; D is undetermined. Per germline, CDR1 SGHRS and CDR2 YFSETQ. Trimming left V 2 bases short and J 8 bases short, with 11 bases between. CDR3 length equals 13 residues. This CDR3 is CASSFRAPHEQFF. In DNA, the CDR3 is TGCGCCAGCAGCTTTCGTGCTCCCCATGAGCAGTTCTTC.

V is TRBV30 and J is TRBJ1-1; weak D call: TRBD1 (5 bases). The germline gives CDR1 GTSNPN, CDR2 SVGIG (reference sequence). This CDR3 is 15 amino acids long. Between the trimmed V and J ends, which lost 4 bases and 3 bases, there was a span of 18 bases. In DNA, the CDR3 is TGTGCCTGGACCCTGGGACCCTTAAGGGACACTGAAGCTTTCTTT. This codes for CAWTLGPLRDTEAFF.

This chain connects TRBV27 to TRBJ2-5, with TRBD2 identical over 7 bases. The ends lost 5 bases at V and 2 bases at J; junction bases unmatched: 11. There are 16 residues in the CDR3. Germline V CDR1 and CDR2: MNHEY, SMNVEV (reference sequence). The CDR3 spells CASSPIVASGQETQYF. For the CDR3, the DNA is TGTGCCAGCAGTCCCATCGTGGCTAGCGGACAAGAGACCCAGTACTTC.